This T cell receptor beta chain was identified during a study of response to subunit inactivated influenza vaccine. This clonotype was counted a few times. CDR1 is LGHDT and CDR2 is YNNKEL in the germline V gene (reference sequence). The J segment lost 4 bases and the V segment lost 5 bases, leaving 13 bases of the junction unmatched. This CDR3 region has 17 residues. MiXCR, applied by TCRdb to the RT-PCR reads, yields one record per CDR3 protein. This sample has about 620,000 distinct CDR3 sequences, with approximately 10% found just once. The same sample was also studied in work on T cells expressing NK-cell markers. That report adds: Researchers built TCR beta cDNA using 5'RACE template switching with UMIs. Investigators obtained TCR beta repertoires from sorted CD3+CD56+NKG2C+, CD3+CD56+NKG2C- and CD3+CD56-NKG2C+ T cells. Six or seven donors carried dominant NKG2C+ clonotypes that made up roughly 1.0-7.5% of their CD8+ T cells.

The sample here was PBMCs from blood, taken on the day of vaccination. The J gene is TRBJ2-7, the V gene TRBV3-1, with 11 nucleotides matching TRBD2. The sequence came from a man in his fifties or sixties who received an inactivated influenza vaccine. The CDR3 protein is CASSFYGYGTSGYEQYF. The DNA of the CDR3 is TGTGCCAGCAGCTTCTACGGGTACGGGACTAGCGGATACGAGCAGTACTTC.